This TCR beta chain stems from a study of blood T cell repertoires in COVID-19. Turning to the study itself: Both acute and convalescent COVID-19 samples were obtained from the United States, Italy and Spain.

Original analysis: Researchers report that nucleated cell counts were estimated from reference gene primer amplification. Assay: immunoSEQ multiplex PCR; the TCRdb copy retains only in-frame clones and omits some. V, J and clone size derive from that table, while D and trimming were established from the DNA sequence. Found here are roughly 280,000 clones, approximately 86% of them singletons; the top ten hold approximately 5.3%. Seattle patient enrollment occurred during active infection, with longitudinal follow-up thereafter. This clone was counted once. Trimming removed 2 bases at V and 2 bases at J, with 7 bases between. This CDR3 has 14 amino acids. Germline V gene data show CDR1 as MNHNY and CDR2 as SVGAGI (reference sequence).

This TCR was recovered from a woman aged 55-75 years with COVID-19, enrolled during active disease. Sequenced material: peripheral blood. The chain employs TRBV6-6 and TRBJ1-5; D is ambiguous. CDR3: CASSYRDGNQPQHF. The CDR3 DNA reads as TGTGCCAGCAGTTACCGGGATGGCAATCAGCCCCAGCATTTT.